The rows below give T cell receptor beta chains drawn from one sample of a study of T cells in Graves' hyperthyroidism and ophthalmopathy. One entry per CDR3 protein, called by TCRdb with MiXCR from the multiplex PCR reads. This repertoire shows 410,000 or so distinct CDR3 sequences, 14% to 15% found once; its top ten account for over 10%. Specimen: blood. These receptor sequences come from a man aged 18-30 years with Graves' ophthalmopathy. The CDR3 runs from the conserved cysteine through the conserved F or W. The order of the fields is V gene, D gene, clone size, J gene, CDR3 DNA, CDR3 protein. The D gene is left open where the match is weak. Size tells how often a clone was seen (once, few, many) or the class of an expanded clone, and some rows leave it out.

>TRBV28|.|many|TRBJ2-3
TGTGCCAGCAGTTTGATGCTATTTAGCACAGATACGCAGTATTTT
CASSLMLFSTDTQYF
>TRBV5-5|.|many|TRBJ2-5
TGTGCCAGCAGCTCCCACAGGGAGGTCGAGACCCAGTACTTC
CASSSHREVETQYF
>TRBV20-1|TRBD1|.|TRBJ2-3
TGCAGTGCCGAGGGGGCCTACAGCACAGATACGCAGTATTTT
CSAEGAYSTDTQYF
>TRBV6-1|TRBD1|few|TRBJ2-2
TGTGCCAGCAAGAGGACAGGGTCGAACACCGGGGAGCTGTTTTTT
CASKRTGSNTGELFF
>TRBV7-9|.|.|TRBJ1-3
TGTGCCAGCAGAAAGGGCGGAAACACCATATATTTT
CASRKGGNTIYF
>TRBV4-1|TRBD2|.|TRBJ2-7
TGCGCCAGCAGCCGCCTATTAGCGGGAGGCACTGAGCAGTACTTC
CASSRLLAGGTEQYF
>TRBV7-2|TRBD2|.|TRBJ2-1
TGTGCCAGCAGCTTAGAAGCGGGGGGCCCTAGGGATGAGCAGTTCTTC
CASSLEAGGPRDEQFF
>TRBV7-9|TRBD1|few|TRBJ1-1
TGTGCCAGCAGCTTCCCAGGGGGCCCTGAAGCTTTCTTT
CASSFPGGPEAFF
>TRBV6-1|.|.|TRBJ1-2
TGTGCCAGCAGTCCCCACAGGGATAAGTGGAACTATGGCTACACCTTC
CASSPHRDKWNYGYTF
>TRBV10-3|TRBD1|many|TRBJ2-5
TGTGCCATCGGGACAGGTAACCGAGAGACCCAGTACTTC
CAIGTGNRETQYF
>TRBV6-9|TRBD1|.|TRBJ2-7
TGTGCCAGCAGTTACCCCGGGACAGGGCCCTACGAGCAGTACTTC
CASSYPGTGPYEQYF
>TRBV6-1|TRBD1|few|TRBJ2-5
TGTGCCAGCAGTGAAGGCCAGAAGGGGGCAGGCCAAGAGACCCAGTACTTC
CASSEGQKGAGQETQYF
>TRBV11-2|TRBD1|many|TRBJ2-2
TGTGCCAGCAGCTACGGACAGGGGGGGTGGCTGTTTTTT
CASSYGQGGWLFF
>TRBV7-8|.|.|TRBJ1-5
TGTGCCAGCAGCTTAGAGGGGGGCGGCAATCAGCCCCAGCATTTT
CASSLEGGGNQPQHF
>TRBV6-1|.|many|TRBJ2-7
TGTGCCGCCGAAGGCTACGAGCAGTACTTC
CAAEGYEQYF
>TRBV7-8|.|many|TRBJ1-5
TGTGCCAGCGCCATGCGAGCCAATCAGCCCCAGCATTTT
CASAMRANQPQHF
>TRBV19|.|.|TRBJ1-5
TGTGCCAGTAGCTGGGACAATCAGCCCCAGCATTTT
CASSWDNQPQHF
>TRBV10-3|TRBD2|many|TRBJ2-3
TGTGCCATCGCGGGAGAGACAGATACGCAGTATTTT
CAIAGETDTQYF
>TRBV18|TRBD1|many|TRBJ2-7
TGTGCCAGCTCACCTATGGGGACAGGGACCTACGAGCAGTACTTC
CASSPMGTGTYEQYF
>TRBV7-2|.|many|TRBJ2-1
TGTGCCAGCAGCTCCGGGTCCGCATACAATGAGCAGTTCTTC
CASSSGSAYNEQFF
>TRBV7-8|TRBD1|many|TRBJ1-2
TGTGCCAGCAGACCAGGGGGCGCGAGTGGCTACACCTTC
CASRPGGASGYTF
>TRBV25-1|TRBD1|.|TRBJ2-7
TGTGCCAGCAGTGAATTGACAGGGGGCCCCTACGAGCAGTACTTC
CASSELTGGPYEQYF
>TRBV6-4|TRBD2|.|TRBJ2-1
TGTGCCGGCAGTAACCGACTAGCGGGCTACAATGAGCAGTTCTTC
CAGSNRLAGYNEQFF
>TRBV14|TRBD1|.|TRBJ1-6
TGTGCCAGCAGCCAAAGATACAGGGGTATGAATTCACCCCTCCACTTT
CASSQRYRGMNSPLHF
>TRBV24-1|TRBD1|many|TRBJ1-2
TGTGCCACCAGTGACCCAATGACAGGGGCAGGCTATGGCTACACCTTC
CATSDPMTGAGYGYTF
>TRBV27|.|few|TRBJ1-4
TGTGCCAGCAGTTTATCTATGGCCTCGAATGAAAAACTGTTTTTT
CASSLSMASNEKLFF
>TRBV11-2|TRBD1|many|TRBJ1-4
TGTGCCAGCAGCCCGACAGGGGGGTCAAATGAAAAACTGTTTTTT
CASSPTGGSNEKLFF
>TRBV19|.|few|TRBJ1-2
TGTGCCAGTAGTATTGATGGGGCCTATGGCTACACCTTC
CASSIDGAYGYTF
>TRBV6-5|TRBD1|.|TRBJ1-1
TGTGCCAGCAGTTACTCGAGGGGACAGGGAACGAACACTGAAGCTTTCTTT
CASSYSRGQGTNTEAFF
>TRBV24-1|.|.|TRBJ2-2
TGTGCCACCAGTGACCCACAGGAGGTGAACATCGGGGAGCTGTTTTTT
CATSDPQEVNIGELFF
>TRBV4-1|TRBD1|.|TRBJ1-2
TGCGCCAGCAGCCAAGGAGAACAGGGGCTATATGGCTACACCTTC
CASSQGEQGLYGYTF
>TRBV4-2|.|few|TRBJ1-4
TGTGCCAGCAGCCAAAATGGGGGAATCGCAACTAATGAAAAACTGTTTTTT
CASSQNGGIATNEKLFF
>TRBV19|.|.|TRBJ1-3
TGTGCCAGTAGTATTATCCCGTTTGGCCACTCTGGAAACACCATATATTTT
CASSIIPFGHSGNTIYF
>TRBV20-1|.|many|TRBJ1-5
TGCAGTGCTACAGGGGTGGAACAGCCCCAGCATTTT
CSATGVEQPQHF
>TRBV19|TRBD2|few|TRBJ2-7
TGTGCCAGTAGTGCGAGACTAGCGGGAGCCTACGAGCAGTACTTC
CASSARLAGAYEQYF
>TRBV5-1|.|.|TRBJ1-1
TGCGCCAGCAGCTTAGTCGAGGACAGTCCTAAAGCTTTCTTT
CASSLVEDSPKAFF
>TRBV6-5|TRBD1|.|TRBJ2-7
TGTGCCAGCAGTCACAGGGGGTGGCCTTTCGGGCGGGCTCCAAGCTACAATGAGCAGTACTTC
CASSHRGWPFGRAPSYNEQYF
>TRBV7-9|TRBD2|many|TRBJ2-3
TGTGCCAGCAGCTCACGACCGAGACTAGCGGGGGAGAGCACAGATACGCAGTATTTT
CASSSRPRLAGESTDTQYF
>TRBV7-8|TRBD1|few|TRBJ2-2
TGTGCCAGCACCTATGGGACAGGGGGCCCCGGGGAGCTGTTTTTT
CASTYGTGGPGELFF
>TRBV10-3|.|.|TRBJ2-7
TGTGCCATCAGGAGGGAAGCGGGCGAGCAGTACTTC
CAIRREAGEQYF
>TRBV7-2|.|many|TRBJ2-5
TGTGCCAGCAGCTTAGATCATGGCTCAAAGACCCAGTACTTC
CASSLDHGSKTQYF
>TRBV9|TRBD2|.|TRBJ2-1
TGTGCCAGCAGGGGACGTGACAGAACTAGCGTTTACAATGAGCAGTTCTTC
CASRGRDRTSVYNEQFF
>TRBV29-1|.|.|TRBJ1-2
TGCAGCGTTGGGGGTGGACCCTATGGCTACACCTTC
CSVGGGPYGYTF
>TRBV15|.|many|TRBJ2-3
TGTGCCACCAGCGCCGCCCTGCTAATCACAGATACGCAGTATTTT
CATSAALLITDTQYF
>TRBV6-1|TRBD2|few|TRBJ2-1
TGTGCCAGCAGTCGTATTAGCGGGGGGGCCTACAATGAGCAGTTCTTC
CASSRISGGAYNEQFF
>TRBV10-3|TRBD2|many|TRBJ2-3
TGTGCCATCAGTGAGTCAGGTACTATGAGCGGGGGGGCCACAGATACGCAGTATTTT
CAISESGTMSGGATDTQYF
>TRBV5-1|TRBD2|many|TRBJ2-1
TGCGCCAGCAGCTTGAATCAGGGAGGGCCGGGGCAATTTGAGCAGTTCTTC
CASSLNQGGPGQFEQFF
>TRBV12-3/TRBV12-4|.|.|TRBJ2-2
TGTGCCAGCAGCCCTCGGGAAAACGGGGAGCTGTTTTTT
CASSPRENGELFF
>TRBV6-1|.|.|TRBJ1-5
TGTGCCAGCAGTGGTTGGGATTCTCAGCCCCAGCATTTT
CASSGWDSQPQHF
>TRBV6-1|.|.|TRBJ2-6
TGTGCCAGCAGTTGGACGCTGGGAACTGGGGCCAACGTCCTGACTTTC
CASSWTLGTGANVLTF
>TRBV9|.|.|TRBJ1-3
TGTGCCAGCAGCGTTCTCTCTCAGGTCTCTGGAAACACCATATATTTT
CASSVLSQVSGNTIYF
>TRBV5-1|.|.|TRBJ2-5
TGCGCCAGCAGCTGGGCTCCCCAAGAGACCCAGTACTTC
CASSWAPQETQYF
>TRBV6-1|.|many|TRBJ1-1
TGTGCCAGCAGTCAGCAACAAAACACTGAAGCTTTCTTT
CASSQQQNTEAFF
>TRBV7-6|TRBD2|many|TRBJ2-1
TGTGCCAGCAGCTCGCGGCGCGGGGGGTACAATGAGCAGTTCTTC
CASSSRRGGYNEQFF
>TRBV11-2|.|many|TRBJ2-1
TGTGCCAGCAGCTTAGAGGGGGCGGTCCATGAGCAGTTCTTC
CASSLEGAVHEQFF
>TRBV19|TRBD2|.|TRBJ2-5
TGTGCCAGTAGTATAGCTTCGGGACTAGCGGGGACGCAGACCCAGTACTTC
CASSIASGLAGTQTQYF
>TRBV7-9|TRBD2|.|TRBJ2-1
TGTGCCAGCAGCGGAGGGACTAGCGGGATCGGGAATGAGCAGTTCTTC
CASSGGTSGIGNEQFF
>TRBV3-1|.|many|TRBJ1-1
TGTGCCAGCAGCCCCGAATCACGAGACACTGAAGCTTTCTTT
CASSPESRDTEAFF
>TRBV6-2/TRBV6-3|TRBD1|many|TRBJ2-7
TGTGCCAGCAGTTACAGGGACAGGGTGTCCTACGAGCAGTACTTC
CASSYRDRVSYEQYF
>TRBV20-1|TRBD2|many|TRBJ2-5
TGCAGTGCTATAAAGACTAGCGGGGGGGTAGAGACCCAGTACTTC
CSAIKTSGGVETQYF